The 31 T cell receptor beta chains below come from one sample, sequenced in a study of prognosis after radiotherapy for stage I lung cancer (dated by TCRdb to about 2021). TCRdb lists the instrument as Illumina HiSeq 3000. The TCR beta CDR3 region was amplified from genomic DNA by two rounds of multiplex PCR. The first PCR round used primers specific to each TRBV and TRBJ gene, and the primer sequences were filed in Chinese patent CN105087789A. The public reads were run again by TCRdb, first through fastp at Q25 and then through MiXCR, and only productive beta chains were kept. For every CDR3 protein sequence, its rows merge into one entry that carries the most common genes and DNA. The sample yields over 25,000 distinct CDR3 sequences; more than 45% were counted once. The top ten constitute about 15% of the sample. This material consisted of PBMCs, taken before or after stereotactic body radiation therapy (not recorded which). The source is a donor aged 50 or older with non-small cell lung cancer.

There are a few counts of this clonotype. The rearrangement uses TRBV4-3 and TRBJ2-1; D might be TRBD2 (5 bases). The germline CDR1 and CDR2 sequences are LGHNA and YSLEER. This CDR3 region has 13 residues. The V gene lost 2 bases and the J gene lost 7 bases, with 9 bases spanning the gap. The CDR3 sequence: CASSQKSGNEQFF. The CDR3 nucleotides read TGCGCCAGCAGCCAAAAGTCGGGGAATGAGCAGTTCTTC.

V usage is TRBV6-2 or TRBV6-3 and J usage is TRBJ1-6; TRBD1 matches at 8 bases. Germline V gene sequence: CDR1 MNHEY, CDR2 SVGEGT. The ends lost 2 bases at V and 8 bases at J; junction bases unmatched: 11. This CDR3 has 17 amino acids. This CDR3 reads CASSYGWAGGADSPLHF. The CDR3 nucleotides read TGTGCCAGCAGTTACGGATGGGCAGGGGGCGCGGATTCACCCCTCCACTTT.

The genes are TRBV20-1 and TRBJ2-5; 7 bases match TRBD1. The CDR3 extends over 13 amino acids. V lost 4 bases to trimming and J lost 8 bases; unmatched junction nucleotides: 10. The germline V gene encodes CDR1 DFQATT and CDR2 SNEGSKA (reference sequence). CDR3 loop: CSAIPGQGDTQYF. DNA for the CDR3: TGCAGTGCTATCCCCGGCCAGGGGGATACCCAGTACTTC.

At least ten counts were recorded for this clonotype. This rearrangement joins TRBV27 to TRBJ2-4; D unresolved. V was clipped by 0 bases and J by 0 bases, with 6 bases between them. Germline CDR1 MNHEY, CDR2 SMNVEV (reference sequence). There are 15 residues in the CDR3. The CDR3: CASSLSGLAKNIQYF. DNA for the CDR3: TGTGCCAGCAGTTTATCAGGGCTAGCCAAAAACATTCAGTACTTC.

On this clonotype: A much larger clone differs by one base, so this may be a read error. This chain joins TRBV4-2 and TRBJ2-3, with D unclear. The V end lost 2 bases, the J end lost 1 base, and 4 bases lay between the germline ends. Germline lookup yields CDR1 LGHNA and CDR2 YNFKEQ. This CDR3 spans 13 amino acids. Written as DNA, the CDR3 is TGTGCCAGCAGCCAATCAGGCACAGATACGCAGTATTTT. This translates into CASSQSGTDTQYF.

The chain joins TRBV6-2 or TRBV6-3 to TRBJ2-1; weak D call: TRBD2 (7 bases). The CDR3 loop spans 15 amino acids. V was cut by 5 bases and J by 7 bases, with 18 bases left in between. Germline V lookup: CDR1 MNHEY, CDR2 SVGEGT. Here the CDR3 reads CASSLGTIGTNEQFF. The CDR3 DNA reads TGTGCCAGCAGTCTAGGGACTATTGGGACAAATGAGCAGTTCTTC.

In the case of this clonotype: One junction end disagrees with the germline gene, perhaps due to a read error. V gene TRBV14 combines with J gene TRBJ2-2; the D gene is possibly TRBD1 (5 bases). The CDR3 contains 15 residues. The V gene's germline CDR1 is SGHDN and CDR2 FVKESK. CDR3 sequence: CSSSHSGRAAVELFF. The CDR3 bases are TGTTCCAGCAGCCATTCCGGCAGGGCGGCCGTGGAGCTGTTTTTT.

This clonotype was observed many times. This chain uses TRBV7-2 with TRBJ2-1; 7 bases are a match to TRBD2. This CDR3 is built from 15 residues. CDR1 and CDR2 from the germline V gene are SGHTA and FQGNSA. The V and J ends lost 5 bases and 4 bases, in that order; junction bases with no gene match: 8. CDR3 in DNA: TGTGCCAGCAGCCAGGACTGGCGGGAGTACAATGAGCAGTTCTTC. This gives the protein CASSQDWREYNEQFF. Full variable domain (outside the CDR3, taken from reference TRBV7-2 and TRBJ2-1): GAGVSQSPSNKVTEKGKDVELRCDPISGHTALYWYRQSLGQGLEFLIYFQGNSAPDKSGLPSDRFSAERTGGSVSTLTIQRTQQEDSAVYLCASSQDWREYNEQFFGPGTRLTVL.

Concerning this clonotype itself: This likely stems from a read error, as it lies one base from a far larger clone. V is TRBV12-3 or TRBV12-4 and J is TRBJ2-5; TRBD1 agrees at 11 bases. The J call may be faulty, since TRBJ2-1 better matches the DNA end. The CDR3 has 15 amino acids. DNA for the CDR3: TGTGCCAGCAGCCGGCCGGGACAGGGGGACAATGAGCAGTTCTTC. Translation: CASSRPGQGDNEQFF.

This clonotype was seen ten or more times. The chain combines TRBV2 with TRBJ1-5, with 8 positions matching TRBD1. The length of the CDR3 is 14 residues. Germline V CDR1 and CDR2: SNHLY, FYNNEI. The V and J ends lost 6 bases and 3 bases, in that order; junction bases with no gene match: 4. CDR3 residues: CASRRQGYNQPQHF. DNA for the CDR3: TGTGCCAGCAGAAGACAGGGGTACAATCAGCCCCAGCATTTT.

This chain joins TRBV9 and TRBJ1-5; 9 nucleotides line up with TRBD1. This CDR3 region has 15 residues. V was pared by 0 bases and J by 7 bases, with 5 bases of the junction left unmatched. CDR1 is SGDLS, CDR2 YYNGEE, per germline. The DNA for the CDR3 is TGTGCCAGCAGCGTAGGCGGACAGGGGCCCCAGCCCCAGCATTTT. Translating it yields CASSVGGQGPQPQHF.

This clonotype was recorded many times. The chain has TRBV30 and TRBJ1-1; 9 bases map to TRBD1. Germline lookup yields CDR1 GTSNPN and CDR2 SVGIG (reference sequence). The CDR3 runs 15 residues. V lost 0 bases, J lost 4 bases, and 6 bases stayed unmatched. CDR3 sequence reads: CAWSVPTTGGTEAFF. In DNA form, the CDR3 reads TGTGCCTGGAGTGTACCCACGACAGGGGGCACTGAAGCTTTCTTT. The full variable domain, its missing parts supplied by reference TRBV30 and TRBJ1-1, is SQTIHQWPATLVQPVGSPLSLECTVEGTSNPNLYWYRQAAGRGLQLLFYSVGIGQISSEVPQNLSASRPQDRQFILSSKKLLLSDSGFYLCAWSVPTTGGTEAFFGQGTRLTVV.

As regards this clonotype: The junction shows a germline mismatch at one end, possibly a read error. The rearrangement links TRBV19 to TRBJ1-1, with D perhaps matching TRBD1 (5 bases). Germline V gene sequence: CDR1 LNHDA, CDR2 SQIVND (reference sequence). The CDR3 extends over 14 amino acids. The CDR3 region has the DNA TGTGACAGTAGTATGGGACCAGGGAGCACTGAAGCTTTCTTT. Residues: CDSSMGPGSTEAFF.

With respect to this clonotype: Being one base from a much bigger clone, this may be a read error. This chain links TRBV6-1 with TRBJ1-1; a weak D match, TRBD1 (6 bases). The CDR3 totals 15 residues. CDR1 is MNHNS and CDR2 is SASEGT in the germline V gene. The CDR3 here is CASRLRGTPNTKAFF. In DNA form, the CDR3 reads TGTGCCAGCAGACTGCGGGGGACACCGAACACTAAAGCTTTCTTT.

This clonotype was counted many times. The rearrangement uses TRBV28 and TRBJ2-6; a weak D match, TRBD1 (5 bases). CDR1 MDHEN and CDR2 SYDVKM come from the germline V gene. The CDR3 has 15 residues. V gave up 6 bases and J gave up 3 bases, with 12 bases separating them. Written as DNA, the CDR3 is TGTGCCAGCAGCCAATCAGGGATTGGGGCCAACGTCCTGACTTTC. Protein product: CASSQSGIGANVLTF.

By sample fraction, this clonotype is medium-sized (0.01 to 0.1%). The CDR3 DNA is TGTGCCAGCAGTTTAGTAGGGGATGAGCAGTACTTC. This codes for CASSLVGDEQYF. The chain combines TRBV28 with TRBJ2-7; tentative D call: TRBD1 (5 bases). This CDR3 has 12 amino acids. The germline V and J ends were trimmed by 2 bases and 7 bases, with 9 bases remaining between them. Germline CDR1 and CDR2: MDHEN and SYDVKM.

For this clonotype: This likely came from a read error, as a far larger clone is one base away. The rearrangement links TRBV6-8 to TRBJ2-5; 8 positions match TRBD2. The CDR3 runs 15 residues. From germline, CDR1 is MNHGY and CDR2 SAAAGT. With V trimmed by 0 bases and J by 7 bases, 7 bases remained unmatched. The CDR3 nucleotides are TGTGCCAGCAGTTACTCAGCGGGGGCGGGGGGGACCCAGTACTTC. It translates to CASSYSAGAGGTQYF.

This clonotype was seen ten or more times. The chain carries TRBV10-3 and TRBJ2-5; TRBD1 aligns across 8 bases. The CDR3 has 14 amino acids. Unmatched junction bases numbered 3, after V lost 0 bases and J lost 6 bases. CDR1 ENHRY and CDR2 SYGVKD come from the germline V gene. The chain's CDR3 is CAISESTGVQTQYF. In DNA form, the CDR3 reads TGTGCCATCAGTGAGTCGACAGGGGTGCAGACCCAGTACTTC.

This clonotype is categorized as medium-sized (0.01 to 0.1%). The rearrangement joins TRBV12-3 or TRBV12-4 to TRBJ1-1; D uncertain. This CDR3 contains 17 residues. V was cut by 0 bases and J by 2 bases, with 16 bases left in between. The CDR3 protein is CASSLAWRTKRNTEAFF. The CDR3 coding sequence is TGTGCCAGCAGTTTAGCATGGCGGACCAAACGAAACACTGAAGCTTTCTTT.

This clonotype was picked up many times. The chain is built from TRBV20-1 and TRBJ2-7, with D uncertain. Trimming removed 5 bases at V and 3 bases at J, with 8 bases between. This CDR3 spans 11 amino acids. In germline, CDR1 is DFQATT, CDR2 SNEGSKA (reference sequence). Written as DNA, the CDR3 is TGCAGTGCTTCAAAGAGCTACGAGCAGTACTTC. Translated, it gives CSASKSYEQYF.

The chain is built from TRBV20-1 and TRBJ1-3; D is perhaps TRBD1 (5 bases). V lost 6 bases and J lost 1, with 13 bases in between. CDR1 and CDR2 from the germline V gene are DFQATT and SNEGSKA (reference sequence). This CDR3 contains 14 residues. The CDR3 DNA sequence: TGCAGTGCCCACCGGGGCCTTTCTGGAAACACCATATATTTT. This codes for CSAHRGLSGNTIYF.

At least ten counts were recorded for this clonotype. The chain employs TRBV9 and TRBJ2-5, with D perhaps being TRBD1 or TRBD2 (5 bases each). Trimming took 0 bases from V and 2 from J, leaving 14 bases between them. Germline V gives CDR1 SGDLS, CDR2 YYNGEE. The CDR3 is 16 amino acids. The CDR3 DNA sequence: TGTGCCAGCAGCGTAGTCGGGACGACGCCTCAAGAGACCCAGTACTTC. As protein: CASSVVGTTPQETQYF.

This rearrangement joins TRBV27 to TRBJ2-1, with a possible D match to TRBD1 (6 bases). The CDR3 sequence is 14 residues long. Deletions cut 6 bases from V and 6 bases from J, with 15 bases between. Germline V gene data show CDR1 as MNHEY and CDR2 as SMNVEV (reference sequence). The CDR3 reads CASREQGSFNEQFF. The CDR3 nucleotides are TGTGCCAGCAGGGAGCAGGGGTCGTTCAATGAGCAGTTCTTC.

With respect to this clonotype: This may come from a read error, since a much larger clone is one base off. The V gene is TRBV6-9, the J gene TRBJ2-1; 14 bases align to TRBD2. This CDR3 comprises 16 residues. The V gene's germline CDR1 is MNHGY and CDR2 SVAAGI. V shed 4 bases and J 9 bases; nucleotides not matched to a gene: 8. CDR3 protein: CASSWGLAGVRIEQFF. CDR3 coding DNA: TGTGCCAGCAGTTGGGGACTAGCGGGAGTTCGTATTGAGCAGTTCTTC.

This clonotype was found a few times. This may arise from a read error, as a much more abundant clone is one base away. The gene calls are TRBV5-1 and TRBJ2-5; 10 nucleotides line up with TRBD1. Germline V lookup: CDR1 SGHRS, CDR2 YFSETQ. V was clipped by 9 bases and J by 4 bases; unmatched bases: 9. This CDR3 comprises 14 residues. The CDR3 sequence is CAIRRTGGLETQYF. CDR3 sequence (DNA): TGCGCCATCCGACGGACAGGGGGTTTAGAGACCCAGTACTTC.

This clonotype was picked up many times. The J gene is TRBJ2-5, the V gene TRBV28; D perhaps matches TRBD1 (6 bases). The CDR3 runs to 16 residues. Looked up from germline, CDR1 is MDHEN and CDR2 is SYDVKM. Between the trimmed V and J ends, which lost 2 bases and 1 base, there was a span of 14 bases. The chain's CDR3 is CASSLDFGQLQETQYF. The CDR3 nucleotides are TGTGCCAGCAGTTTAGATTTCGGACAGCTCCAAGAGACCCAGTACTTC. Based on the CDR3 plus reference TRBV28 and TRBJ2-5, the full variable domain is DVKVTQSSRYLVKRTGEKVFLECVQDMDHENMFWYRQDPGLGLRLIYFSYDVKMKEKGDIPEGYSVSREKKERFSLILESASTNQTSMYLCASSLDFGQLQETQYFGPGTRLLVL.

V gene TRBV6-1 combines with J gene TRBJ2-1; 8 bases fit TRBD1. CDR3 length: 14 amino acids. V shed 3 bases and J 9 bases; nucleotides not matched to a gene: 7. The germline CDR1 and CDR2 sequences are MNHNS and SASEGT. CDR3 nucleotide sequence: TGTGCCAGCAGTGAGGACAGGGTATTTGGTGAGCAGTTCTTC. Protein: CASSEDRVFGEQFF.

This clonotype was observed a handful of times. This chain connects TRBV5-6 to TRBJ1-4; D may be TRBD1 (5 bases). This CDR3 region has 15 residues. Germline assignment: CDR1 SGHDT and CDR2 YYEEEE. V was pared by 0 bases and J by 8 bases, with 14 bases between. CDR3 DNA: TGTGCCAGCAGCTTGGCTGGGGGTATGGAAGAAAAACTGTTTTTT. It translates to CASSLAGGMEEKLFF.

In regard to this clonotype: The junction differs from germline at one of its ends, possibly a read error. The chain couples TRBV12-3 or TRBV12-4 to TRBJ2-7; TRBD1 or TRBD2 may be the D gene (6 bases each). The CDR3 contains 15 residues. CDR3 nucleotides: TGTTCCAGCATCTTAGGTATGTGGGGGGCGCAGGAGCAGTACTTC. Protein product: CSSILGMWGAQEQYF.

Comment on this clonotype: This is likely an artifact of a read error, given a far larger clone one base away. This sequence joins TRBV6-8 and TRBJ2-1, with D perhaps TRBD1 (6 bases). This CDR3 comprises 13 residues. Germline V CDR1 and CDR2: MNHGY, SAAAGT. V was trimmed by 5 bases and J by 7 bases, leaving 12 bases between them. The chain's CDR3 is CASSTGCWNEQFF. Here the CDR3 DNA reads TGTGCCAGCAGTACAGGGTGCTGGAATGAGCAGTTCTTC.

This chain connects TRBV5-4 to TRBJ1-2, with TRBD1 as a possible D gene (6 bases). Trimming removed 4 bases from V and 6 bases from J, with 10 bases in between. Germline V gene lookup returns CDR1 SGHNT and CDR2 YYREEE (reference sequence). The CDR3 length is 12 residues. The CDR3 bases are TGTGCCAGCAGCAAATACAGGGATGGCTACACCTTC. Its translation is CASSKYRDGYTF. The full variable domain, rest sourced from reference TRBV5-4 and TRBJ1-2, is ETGVTQSPTHLIKTRGQQVTLRCSSQSGHNTVSWYQQALGQGPQFIFQYYREEENGRGNFPPRFSGLQFPNYSSELNVNALELDDSALYLCASSKYRDGYTFGSGTRLTVV.